A selection of T cell receptor beta chains follows, all from one sample in a study of blood T cell repertoires in COVID-19. The data were produced by immunoSEQ multiplex PCR, yet TCRdb's version contains in-frame clones alone and is incomplete. The repertoire holds approximately 500,000 clones, with 85% to 90% as singletons. Sequenced input: peripheral blood. These receptors all stem from a woman aged 45-60 years with COVID-19, enrolled during active disease. The CDR3 runs from the conserved cysteine through the conserved F or W. The D gene is left open where the match is weak. Where a row states a size, it is once, few, many or the class of an expanded clone; other rows omit it.

CDR3aa: CASSDRGMTYGYTF
CDR3nt: TGTGCCAGCAGTGACAGGGGAATGACTTATGGCTACACCTTC
v_gene: TRBV2
len: 14
abundance: -
d_gene: -
j_gene: TRBJ1-2

CDR3aa: CASSQDRATDTQYF
CDR3nt: TGTGCCAGCAGCCAAGACAGGGCCACAGATACGCAGTATTTT
v_gene: TRBV3-1/TRBV3-2
len: 14
abundance: -
d_gene: -
j_gene: TRBJ2-3

CDR3aa: CASSLGQINTDTQYF
CDR3nt: TGCGCCAGCAGCTTGGGCCAGATTAACACAGATACGCAGTATTTT
v_gene: TRBV5-1
len: 15
abundance: -
d_gene: -
j_gene: TRBJ2-3

CDR3aa: CASTVGTGVGGYTF
CDR3nt: TGTGCCAGCACCGTCGGGACGGGGGTGGGTGGCTACACCTTC
v_gene: TRBV27
len: 14
abundance: -
d_gene: -
j_gene: TRBJ1-2

CDR3aa: CASSPYRDTEAFF
CDR3nt: TGCGCCAGCAGCCCCTACAGGGACACTGAAGCTTTCTTT
v_gene: TRBV5-1
len: 13
abundance: few
d_gene: -
j_gene: TRBJ1-1

CDR3aa: CASSRNGQEYGYTF
CDR3nt: TGTGCCAGCAGCCGGAACGGACAGGAGTATGGCTACACCTTC
v_gene: TRBV27
len: 14
abundance: once
d_gene: TRBD1
j_gene: TRBJ1-2

CDR3aa: CASSYSGVREAFF
CDR3nt: TGTGCCAGCAGTTACTCGGGCGTCCGTGAAGCTTTCTTT
v_gene: TRBV6-5
len: 13
abundance: -
d_gene: -
j_gene: TRBJ1-1

CDR3aa: CASSADGDRGIGGYTF
CDR3nt: TGTGCCAGCAGCGCCGACGGGGACAGGGGGATAGGTGGCTACACCTTC
v_gene: TRBV9
len: 16
abundance: -
d_gene: TRBD1
j_gene: TRBJ1-2

CDR3aa: CASRPTGSLSPLHF
CDR3nt: TGTGCCAGCAGACCTACAGGGAGTTTGTCACCCCTCCACTTT
v_gene: TRBV2
len: 14
abundance: -
d_gene: -
j_gene: TRBJ1-6

CDR3aa: CASYGGLRDYEQYF
CDR3nt: TGTGCCAGCTACGGGGGGCTGCGAGACTACGAGCAGTACTTC
v_gene: TRBV2
len: 14
abundance: -
d_gene: -
j_gene: TRBJ2-7

CDR3aa: CASSLDWEGGYTF
CDR3nt: TGTGCCAGCAGCTTAGATTGGGAGGGAGGCTACACCTTC
v_gene: TRBV7-9
len: 13
abundance: -
d_gene: -
j_gene: TRBJ1-2

CDR3aa: CSSEQGPYEQYF
CDR3nt: TGCAGCTCAGAACAGGGACCCTACGAGCAGTACTTC
v_gene: TRBV29-1
len: 12
abundance: once
d_gene: -
j_gene: TRBJ2-7

CDR3aa: CASSAGGTGELFF
CDR3nt: TGTGCCAGCAGTGCAGGGGGAACCGGGGAGCTGTTTTTT
v_gene: TRBV28
len: 13
abundance: -
d_gene: TRBD1
j_gene: TRBJ2-2

CDR3aa: CASSLGGVQETQYF
CDR3nt: TGTGCCAGCAGTTTAGGAGGAGTCCAAGAGACCCAGTACTTC
v_gene: TRBV7-9
len: 14
abundance: -
d_gene: -
j_gene: TRBJ2-5

CDR3aa: CASSQQGAWTYEQYF
CDR3nt: TGTGCCAGCAGCCAACAGGGGGCGTGGACCTACGAGCAGTACTTC
v_gene: TRBV9
len: 15
abundance: -
d_gene: TRBD1
j_gene: TRBJ2-7

CDR3aa: CASSQPLGLPHEQYF
CDR3nt: TGTGCCAGCTCACAACCGCTGGGACTACCCCACGAGCAGTACTTC
v_gene: TRBV18
len: 15
abundance: -
d_gene: TRBD2
j_gene: TRBJ2-7

CDR3aa: CASSQGQARDDYEQYF
CDR3nt: TGCGCCAGCAGCCAGGGACAGGCTCGAGATGATTACGAGCAGTACTTC
v_gene: TRBV5-1
len: 16
abundance: -
d_gene: TRBD1
j_gene: TRBJ2-7

CDR3aa: CASSTGQGGGYGYTF
CDR3nt: TGTGCCAGCAGCACCGGACAGGGGGGAGGCTATGGCTACACCTTC
v_gene: TRBV6-2/TRBV6-3
len: 15
abundance: -
d_gene: TRBD1
j_gene: TRBJ1-2

CDR3aa: CASSQLSGGNTGELFF
CDR3nt: TGTGCCAGCAGCCAGCTTAGCGGGGGTAACACCGGGGAGCTGTTTTTT
v_gene: TRBV4-2
len: 16
abundance: -
d_gene: TRBD2
j_gene: TRBJ2-2

CDR3aa: CASSFYSGGASSYNEQFF
CDR3nt: TGCGCCAGCAGCTTCTATAGCGGGGGGGCTAGCTCCTACAATGAGCAGTTCTTC
v_gene: TRBV5-1
len: 18
abundance: -
d_gene: TRBD2
j_gene: TRBJ2-1

CDR3aa: CASSLSGTDTQYF
CDR3nt: TGTGCCAGCAGTCTTTCGGGCACAGATACGCAGTATTTT
v_gene: TRBV9
len: 13
abundance: -
d_gene: -
j_gene: TRBJ2-3

CDR3aa: CASSPTGSNQPQHF
CDR3nt: TGCGCCAGCAGCCCGACAGGTAGCAATCAGCCCCAGCATTTT
v_gene: TRBV4-1
len: 14
abundance: -
d_gene: -
j_gene: TRBJ1-5

CDR3aa: CASSGSMGQGAGTYEQYF
CDR3nt: TGTGCCAGCAGCGGCAGCATGGGTCAGGGTGCAGGAACCTACGAGCAGTACTTC
v_gene: TRBV9
len: 18
abundance: -
d_gene: -
j_gene: TRBJ2-7

CDR3aa: CASSHGVLYGYTF
CDR3nt: TGTGCCAGCAGCCACGGAGTACTCTATGGCTACACCTTC
v_gene: TRBV3-1/TRBV3-2
len: 13
abundance: few
d_gene: -
j_gene: TRBJ1-2

CDR3aa: CAWSVNGNQPQHF
CDR3nt: TGTGCCTGGAGTGTAAACGGGAATCAGCCCCAGCATTTT
v_gene: TRBV30
len: 13
abundance: -
d_gene: -
j_gene: TRBJ1-5

CDR3aa: CASSQSPLAGLEDTQYF
CDR3nt: TGTGCCAGCAGCCAATCACCGCTAGCGGGGTTGGAGGATACGCAGTATTTT
v_gene: TRBV3-1/TRBV3-2
len: 17
abundance: once
d_gene: TRBD2
j_gene: TRBJ2-3

CDR3aa: CSAQGQGEKLFF
CDR3nt: TGCAGCGCGCAGGGTCAGGGGGAAAAACTGTTTTTT
v_gene: TRBV29-1
len: 12
abundance: -
d_gene: -
j_gene: TRBJ1-4

CDR3aa: CASRQGMRSDEQFF
CDR3nt: TGTGCCAGTCGACAGGGGATGAGGAGCGATGAGCAGTTCTTC
v_gene: TRBV19
len: 14
abundance: few
d_gene: TRBD1
j_gene: TRBJ2-1

CDR3aa: CASSFRQGAADTQYF
CDR3nt: TGTGCCAGCAGCTTCCGACAGGGGGCCGCAGATACGCAGTATTTT
v_gene: TRBV7-8
len: 15
abundance: -
d_gene: TRBD1
j_gene: TRBJ2-3

CDR3aa: CASSSGGTEAFF
CDR3nt: TGTGCCAGCAGCTCAGGGGGAACTGAAGCTTTCTTT
v_gene: TRBV6-5
len: 12
abundance: -
d_gene: TRBD1
j_gene: TRBJ1-1

CDR3aa: CASSQDLAPSYEQYF
CDR3nt: TGTGCCAGCAGCCAAGATCTGGCACCCTCCTACGAGCAGTACTTC
v_gene: TRBV3-1/TRBV3-2
len: 15
abundance: once
d_gene: -
j_gene: TRBJ2-7

CDR3aa: CASSPDREVWKAFF
CDR3nt: TGTGCCAGCAGTCCGGACAGGGAAGTATGGAAAGCTTTCTTT
v_gene: TRBV6-2/TRBV6-3
len: 14
abundance: -
d_gene: TRBD1
j_gene: TRBJ1-1

CDR3aa: CASSLAVAGGREQYF
CDR3nt: TGTGCCAGCAGCTTGGCAGTAGCGGGGGGGAGGGAGCAGTACTTC
v_gene: TRBV5-4
len: 15
abundance: -
d_gene: TRBD2
j_gene: TRBJ2-7

CDR3aa: CASSVGGYAGELFF
CDR3nt: TGTGCCAGCAGCGTAGGAGGGTACGCCGGGGAGCTGTTTTTT
v_gene: TRBV9
len: 14
abundance: -
d_gene: -
j_gene: TRBJ2-2

CDR3aa: CASSLLGDYGYTF
CDR3nt: TGTGCCAGCAGCTTACTAGGGGACTATGGCTACACCTTC
v_gene: TRBV7-9
len: 13
abundance: -
d_gene: -
j_gene: TRBJ1-2

CDR3aa: CASSRTGNYHNEQFF
CDR3nt: TGTGCCAGCAGCCGGACAGGGAACTACCACAATGAGCAGTTCTTC
v_gene: TRBV6-5
len: 15
abundance: -
d_gene: TRBD1
j_gene: TRBJ2-1

CDR3aa: CASSLWASGVDEQYF
CDR3nt: TGTGCCAGCAGCTTATGGGCTAGCGGGGTGGACGAGCAGTACTTC
v_gene: TRBV13
len: 15
abundance: -
d_gene: TRBD2
j_gene: TRBJ2-7

CDR3aa: CASSPTFRRAEAFF
CDR3nt: TGTGCCAGCAGTCCAACCTTCAGGAGGGCTGAAGCTTTCTTT
v_gene: TRBV27
len: 14
abundance: -
d_gene: -
j_gene: TRBJ1-1

CDR3aa: CASTSGGIVDTQYF
CDR3nt: TGTGCCAGCACCTCAGGGGGGATTGTAGATACGCAGTATTTT
v_gene: TRBV9
len: 14
abundance: -
d_gene: -
j_gene: TRBJ2-3

CDR3aa: CASSSRTGPYEQYF
CDR3nt: TGTGCCAGCAGCTCAAGGACAGGTCCCTACGAGCAGTACTTC
v_gene: TRBV11-2
len: 14
abundance: -
d_gene: TRBD1
j_gene: TRBJ2-7

CDR3aa: CATISGFGRAEKLFF
CDR3nt: TGTGCCACCATATCGGGTTTTGGCAGGGCTGAAAAACTGTTTTTT
v_gene: TRBV24-1
len: 15
abundance: -
d_gene: -
j_gene: TRBJ1-4

CDR3aa: CASSYAGTGGSGNTIYF
CDR3nt: TGCGCCAGCAGCTATGCCGGGACAGGGGGCTCTGGAAACACCATATATTTT
v_gene: TRBV5-1
len: 17
abundance: -
d_gene: TRBD1
j_gene: TRBJ1-3

CDR3aa: CASSLGDTRTEAFF
CDR3nt: TGCGCCAGCAGCTTGGGGGACACTAGAACTGAAGCTTTCTTT
v_gene: TRBV5-1
len: 14
abundance: -
d_gene: -
j_gene: TRBJ1-1

CDR3aa: CASNRDVKNIQYF
CDR3nt: TGTGCCTCTAACAGGGACGTCAAAAACATTCAGTACTTC
v_gene: TRBV30
len: 13
abundance: -
d_gene: -
j_gene: TRBJ2-4

CDR3aa: CASSPSVGPEAFF
CDR3nt: TGTGCCAGCAGTCCCAGTGTTGGTCCTGAAGCTTTCTTT
v_gene: TRBV6-5
len: 13
abundance: -
d_gene: -
j_gene: TRBJ1-1

CDR3aa: CASSPLIAGGTDTQYF
CDR3nt: TGTGCCAGCAGCCCCCTTATAGCGGGGGGCACAGATACGCAGTATTTT
v_gene: TRBV9
len: 16
abundance: -
d_gene: TRBD2
j_gene: TRBJ2-3

CDR3aa: CASSETGETEAFF
CDR3nt: TGCGCCAGCAGTGAGACAGGGGAAACTGAAGCTTTCTTT
v_gene: TRBV10-1
len: 13
abundance: -
d_gene: TRBD1
j_gene: TRBJ1-1

CDR3aa: CASSARWGETGELFF
CDR3nt: TGCGCCAGCAGCGCCCGATGGGGGGAAACCGGGGAGCTGTTTTTT
v_gene: TRBV5-1
len: 15
abundance: -
d_gene: -
j_gene: TRBJ2-2

CDR3aa: CAWSGTDFYEQYF
CDR3nt: TGTGCCTGGAGTGGGACAGACTTCTACGAGCAGTACTTC
v_gene: TRBV30
len: 13
abundance: -
d_gene: -
j_gene: TRBJ2-7

CDR3aa: CASSLDQGAYEQYF
CDR3nt: TGTGCCAGCAGCTTGGACCAGGGGGCCTACGAGCAGTACTTC
v_gene: TRBV5-4
len: 14
abundance: -
d_gene: TRBD1
j_gene: TRBJ2-7

CDR3aa: CASSEGLALLSYEQYF
CDR3nt: TGTGCCAGCAGTGAAGGGTTAGCCCTACTATCCTACGAGCAGTACTTC
v_gene: TRBV6-1
len: 16
abundance: -
d_gene: -
j_gene: TRBJ2-7

CDR3aa: CASLAHLTVSYEQYF
CDR3nt: TGCGCCAGCCTTGCTCACCTAACAGTTTCCTACGAGCAGTACTTC
v_gene: TRBV10-2
len: 15
abundance: -
d_gene: -
j_gene: TRBJ2-7

CDR3aa: CATSDLDRGGGETQYF
CDR3nt: TGTGCCACCAGTGATTTGGATAGGGGAGGGGGAGAGACCCAGTACTTC
v_gene: TRBV24-1
len: 16
abundance: -
d_gene: -
j_gene: TRBJ2-5

CDR3aa: CASSDRVFGYTF
CDR3nt: TGTGCCAGCAGTGACAGGGTATTTGGCTACACCTTC
v_gene: TRBV6-1
len: 12
abundance: -
d_gene: -
j_gene: TRBJ1-2

CDR3aa: CAISPGTAYNEQFF
CDR3nt: TGTGCCATCAGCCCCGGGACAGCATACAATGAGCAGTTCTTC
v_gene: TRBV10-3
len: 14
abundance: -
d_gene: TRBD1
j_gene: TRBJ2-1

CDR3aa: CASSLPGQGQGYTF
CDR3nt: TGTGCCAGCAGTTTACCGGGACAGGGTCAGGGCTACACCTTC
v_gene: TRBV28
len: 14
abundance: -
d_gene: TRBD1
j_gene: TRBJ1-2

CDR3aa: CASGSEDRWGEQYF
CDR3nt: TGCGCCAGCGGGTCCGAGGACAGGTGGGGCGAGCAGTACTTC
v_gene: TRBV5-1
len: 14
abundance: -
d_gene: TRBD1
j_gene: TRBJ2-7

CDR3aa: CASSPEGVTEAFF
CDR3nt: TGTGCCAGCAGTCCAGAGGGGGTTACTGAAGCTTTCTTT
v_gene: TRBV6-5
len: 13
abundance: -
d_gene: -
j_gene: TRBJ1-1

CDR3aa: CASSLGLGRDEQYF
CDR3nt: TGCGCCAGCAGCTTGGGTTTAGGGCGGGACGAGCAGTACTTC
v_gene: TRBV5-1
len: 14
abundance: -
d_gene: -
j_gene: TRBJ2-7